These T cell receptor beta chains were read from a single sample in a study of T cell repertoires in cytomegalovirus infection. Via MiXCR, TCRdb re-called the reads, giving one row per CDR3 protein. Of approximately 500,000 distinct CDR3 sequences in the sample, about 15% were seen once. Sequencing was performed on CD8+ T cells from PBMCs. The receptors were sampled from a human donor in good health (CMV status not recorded). Some clones in this sample may be carry-over from other donors' samples. The CDR3 runs from the conserved cysteine through the conserved F or W. A D gene is named only where the DNA matches it firmly. Size is omitted from some rows. Given values are once, few, many or a class for expanded clones.

j_call,cdr3_length,d_call,v_call,clone_size,cdr3_aa,cdr3_nt
TRBJ1-2,15,-,TRBV6-1,many,CASSEAPRDNYGYTF,TGTGCCAGCAGTGAAGCGCCACGGGACAACTATGGCTACACCTTC
TRBJ1-3,15,-,TRBV7-8,many,CASSFKGRVGNTIYF,TGTGCCAGCAGCTTCAAGGGGCGAGTTGGAAACACCATATATTTT
TRBJ1-4,12,-,TRBV7-9,many,CASSDENEKLFF,TGTGCCAGCAGCGACGAAAATGAAAAACTGTTTTTT
TRBJ1-1,17,-,TRBV11-2,few,CASSLWGVRGRVTEAFF,TGTGCCAGCAGCTTATGGGGGGTAAGGGGCAGGGTCACTGAAGCTTTCTTT
TRBJ2-7,15,TRBD2,TRBV27,many,CASSSWTSGINEQYF,TGTGCCAGCAGTTCATGGACTAGCGGGATCAACGAGCAGTACTTC
TRBJ2-2,16,TRBD2,TRBV28,many,CASSLKREGGTGELFF,TGTGCCAGCAGTTTAAAGCGGGAGGGCGGCACCGGGGAGCTGTTTTTT
TRBJ2-2,15,-,TRBV4-1,many,CASSLSLTGTWELFF,TGCGCCAGCAGCCTCTCGCTAACCGGGACATGGGAGCTGTTTTTT
TRBJ2-7,13,-,TRBV7-9,many,CASSNEQGYEQYF,TGTGCCAGCAGCAACGAACAGGGATACGAGCAGTACTTC
TRBJ1-1,14,-,TRBV7-6,many,CASSLGAIGTEAFF,TGTGCCAGCAGCTTAGGTGCGATAGGAACTGAAGCTTTCTTT
TRBJ2-1,15,TRBD2,TRBV5-4,few,CASSMGTSGRAEQFF,TGTGCCAGCAGCATGGGGACTAGCGGAAGGGCTGAGCAGTTCTTC
TRBJ2-5,15,-,TRBV7-9,many,CASSSPPGEGETQYF,TGTGCCAGCAGCTCTCCCCCAGGGGAGGGTGAGACCCAGTACTTC
TRBJ2-1,15,TRBD2,TRBV4-2,few,CASSLTSEPYNEQFF,TGTGCCAGCAGTCTCACTAGCGAGCCCTACAATGAGCAGTTCTTC
TRBJ2-3,13,-,TRBV14,-,CASSTRRTDTQYF,TGTGCCAGCAGCACCCGAAGGACAGATACGCAGTATTTT
TRBJ2-1,13,-,TRBV4-2,many,CASSLPGADEQFF,TGTGCCAGCAGCCTCCCGGGGGCCGATGAGCAGTTCTTC
TRBJ2-1,11,-,TRBV29-1,many,CSVEDYNEQFF,TGCAGCGTTGAAGATTACAATGAGCAGTTCTTC
TRBJ2-3,15,-,TRBV27,few,CASSLSAGLTDTQYF,TGTGCCAGCAGTTTATCGGCGGGCCTCACAGATACGCAGTATTTT
TRBJ1-3,15,-,TRBV11-2,few,CASHQNYLSGNTIYF,TGTGCCAGCCATCAAAACTACCTCTCTGGAAACACCATATATTTT
TRBJ2-1,15,TRBD2,TRBV6-5,many,CASSYSSGMYNEQFF,TGTGCCAGCAGTTACTCTAGCGGGATGTACAATGAGCAGTTCTTC
TRBJ2-1,11,-,TRBV30,few,CAWSAGGEQFF,TGTGCCTGGAGCGCCGGGGGAGAGCAGTTCTTC
TRBJ2-5,17,-,TRBV24-1,once,CATSDFRAERARETQYF,TGTGCCACCAGTGATTTTAGGGCCGAGAGGGCCAGGGAGACCCAGTACTTC
TRBJ2-2,16,-,TRBV5-1,many,CASSLFREGDTGELFF,TGCGCCAGCAGCTTATTCCGCGAGGGTGACACCGGGGAGCTGTTTTTT
TRBJ1-2,13,-,TRBV29-1,few,CSVDNRQVYGYTF,TGCAGCGTTGACAATCGGCAGGTCTATGGCTACACCTTC
TRBJ2-5,15,TRBD2,TRBV7-9,many,CASSRLAGEEKTQYF,TGTGCCAGCAGCAGACTAGCGGGGGAGGAGAAGACCCAGTACTTC
TRBJ2-3,16,TRBD1,TRBV7-9,many,CASSLAGTGKKDTQYF,TGTGCCAGCAGCTTAGCCGGGACAGGTAAAAAAGATACGCAGTATTTT
TRBJ1-1,14,-,TRBV7-8,many,CASSLTRVLTEAFF,TGTGCCAGCAGCTTGACCAGGGTACTCACTGAAGCTTTCTTT
TRBJ1-1,14,-,TRBV27,few,CASANAPGSTEAFF,TGTGCCAGCGCAAATGCCCCAGGAAGCACTGAAGCTTTCTTT
TRBJ2-1,12,-,TRBV18,-,CASSPDRHEQFF,TGTGCCAGCTCACCCGACAGGCATGAGCAGTTCTTC
TRBJ2-1,17,-,TRBV3-1,many,CASSQGPLHGAYNEQFF,TGTGCCAGCAGCCAAGGCCCCCTTCACGGGGCGTACAATGAGCAGTTCTTC
TRBJ1-2,17,TRBD1,TRBV5-4,few,CASSSGQEKNLYSGYTF,TGTGCCAGCAGCTCCGGACAGGAGAAAAACCTCTATAGTGGCTACACCTTC
TRBJ2-3,15,-,TRBV12-3/TRBV12-4,-,CASSLWGEGTDTQYF,TGTGCCAGCAGTTTATGGGGGGAGGGCACAGATACGCAGTATTTT
TRBJ2-2,18,-,TRBV6-1,-,CASRGSGVTPKNTGELFF,TGTGCCAGCAGAGGATCCGGGGTTACCCCCAAAAACACCGGGGAGCTGTTTTTT
TRBJ1-2,12,-,TRBV7-8,many,CASSLSGDGYTF,TGTGCCAGCAGCTTATCCGGAGATGGCTACACCTTC
TRBJ1-1,16,TRBD1,TRBV7-8,many,CASSFMDRGLDTEAFF,TGTGCCAGCAGCTTTATGGACAGGGGGCTGGACACTGAAGCTTTCTTT
TRBJ1-2,12,-,TRBV12-5,many,CASGLGLKGYTF,TGTGCTAGTGGTTTGGGGCTGAAGGGCTACACCTTC
TRBJ1-1,13,-,TRBV11-2,-,CASSLGDRFEAFF,TGTGCCAGCAGCTTAGGGGACCGATTTGAAGCTTTCTTT
TRBJ1-1,18,-,TRBV20-1,many,CSARDMGRDAAGRVEAFF,TGCAGTGCTAGAGATATGGGCAGGGATGCAGCAGGTCGTGTTGAAGCTTTCTTT
TRBJ2-2,16,TRBD2,TRBV15,-,CATSGGGGVNTGELFF,TGTGCCACCAGCGGCGGCGGGGGGGTGAACACCGGGGAGCTGTTTTTT
TRBJ1-1,11,-,TRBV7-8,many,CASGGTPEAFF,TGTGCCAGCGGGGGAACCCCCGAAGCTTTCTTT
TRBJ2-1,14,-,TRBV27,many,CASSLSSAHDEQFF,TGTGCCAGCAGTTTATCATCGGCCCATGATGAGCAGTTCTTC
TRBJ2-3,11,-,TRBV29-1,few,CSVDISGTQYF,TGCAGCGTTGATATCTCTGGTACGCAGTATTTT
TRBJ1-1,16,TRBD1,TRBV4-1,many,CASSQDTGGINTEAFF,TGCGCCAGCAGCCAAGATACAGGGGGAATTAACACTGAAGCTTTCTTT
TRBJ1-1,15,-,TRBV29-1,-,CSVEGRGRRNTEAFF,TGCAGCGTTGAAGGTCGGGGCAGGCGTAACACTGAAGCTTTCTTT
TRBJ1-5,15,-,TRBV16,-,CASSQWAESNQPQHF,TGTGCCAGCAGCCAATGGGCGGAGAGCAATCAGCCCCAGCATTTT
TRBJ1-5,13,-,TRBV10-3,once,CAISGPNRQPQHF,TGTGCCATCAGTGGCCCCAATCGGCAGCCCCAGCATTTT
TRBJ1-4,14,-,TRBV5-5,few,CASSSPGLNEKLFF,TGTGCCAGCAGCTCTCCAGGGCTAAATGAAAAACTGTTTTTT
TRBJ2-5,16,TRBD2,TRBV7-8,many,CASRAGTSGREETQYF,TGTGCCAGCAGAGCCGGGACTAGCGGGAGGGAAGAGACCCAGTACTTC
TRBJ2-3,14,-,TRBV28,many,CASSLMTSTDTQYF,TGTGCCAGCAGTCTAATGACTAGCACAGATACGCAGTATTTT